This note documents a single T cell receptor beta chain sequence. The entry originates in a study of patients and donors after allogeneic stem cell transplantation. Germline V CDR1 and CDR2: SEHNR, FQNEAQ (reference sequence). The CDR3 loop spans 15 amino acids. V lost 5 bases, J lost 6 bases, and 4 bases stayed unmatched. From the RT-PCR reads, TCRdb called clonotypes with MiXCR, one entry per CDR3 protein. The sample includes about a million distinct CDR3 sequences, more than 15% of them seen just once. The sequence was collected from a human donor who was either an allogeneic HSCT recipient or a stem cell or donor lymphocyte infusion donor (not recorded which). It is not recorded whose cells these are; they may come from a transplant donor. V usage is TRBV7-9 and J usage is TRBJ2-2, with 12 bases aligning to TRBD2. What was sequenced was blood, either unsorted or a sorted T cell fraction (not recorded which). The CDR3 nucleotides read TGTGCCAGCAGCCAACTAGCGGGAGGATCCGGGGAGCTGTTTTTT. Amino acids: CASSQLAGGSGELFF.